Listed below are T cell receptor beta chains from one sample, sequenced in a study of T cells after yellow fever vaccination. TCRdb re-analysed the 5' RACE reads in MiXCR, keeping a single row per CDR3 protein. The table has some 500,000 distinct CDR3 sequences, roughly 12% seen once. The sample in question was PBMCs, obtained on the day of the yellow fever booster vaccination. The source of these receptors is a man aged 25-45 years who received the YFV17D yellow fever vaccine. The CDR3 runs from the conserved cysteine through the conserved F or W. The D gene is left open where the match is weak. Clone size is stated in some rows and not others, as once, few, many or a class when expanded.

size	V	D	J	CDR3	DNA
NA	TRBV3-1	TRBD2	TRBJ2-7	CASSQDGTSPYEQYF	TGTGCCAGCAGCCAAGATGGGACTAGTCCCTACGAGCAGTACTTC
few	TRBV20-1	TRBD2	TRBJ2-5	CSARGPQRGDGGETQYF	TGCAGTGCTAGGGGTCCACAGCGGGGGGATGGAGGAGAGACCCAGTACTTC
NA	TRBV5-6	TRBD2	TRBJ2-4	CASSGGTTKNIQYF	TGTGCCAGCAGCGGTGGGACTACTAAGAACATTCAGTACTTC
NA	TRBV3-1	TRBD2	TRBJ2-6	CASSPGLAGRISGANVLTF	TGTGCCAGCAGCCCAGGGCTAGCGGGACGAATATCTGGGGCCAACGTCCTGACTTTC
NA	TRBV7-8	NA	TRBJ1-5	CASSLGRTYSNQPQHF	TGTGCCAGCAGCTTAGGCAGAACGTATAGCAATCAGCCCCAGCATTTT
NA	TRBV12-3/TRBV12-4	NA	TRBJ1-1	CASSYRALGVSEAFF	TGTGCCAGCAGTTACCGCGCCTTGGGAGTGTCCGAAGCTTTCTTT
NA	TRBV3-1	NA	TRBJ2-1	CASRAGGTEQFF	TGTGCCAGCAGGGCCGGGGGCACTGAGCAGTTCTTC
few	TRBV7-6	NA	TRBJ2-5	CASSPEGNQETQYF	TGTGCCAGCAGCCCCGAGGGGAACCAAGAGACCCAGTACTTC
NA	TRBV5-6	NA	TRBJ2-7	CASSLVASFYEQYF	TGTGCCAGCAGCTTGGTTGCTTCCTTCTACGAGCAGTACTTC
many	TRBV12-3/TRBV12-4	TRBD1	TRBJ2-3	CARPGQGLEDTQYF	TGTGCCAGACCGGGACAGGGGTTGGAAGATACGCAGTATTTT
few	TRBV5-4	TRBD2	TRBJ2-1	CASSSRTSGRAYNEQFF	TGTGCCAGCAGCTCCCGGACTAGCGGGAGAGCCTACAATGAGCAGTTCTTC
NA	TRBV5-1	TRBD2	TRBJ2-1	CASKMVAGANEQFF	TGCGCCAGCAAAATGGTAGCGGGAGCGAATGAGCAGTTCTTC
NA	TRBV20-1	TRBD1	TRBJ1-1	CSASAGTGILNTEAFF	TGCAGTGCTAGCGCGGGGACAGGGATTTTGAACACTGAAGCTTTCTTT
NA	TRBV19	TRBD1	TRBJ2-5	CASRHGQGGLLETQYF	TGTGCCAGTAGGCACGGACAGGGAGGTCTATTAGAGACCCAGTACTTC
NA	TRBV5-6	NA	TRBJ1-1	CASSRQRVVGLTEAFF	TGTGCCAGCAGCAGACAGAGGGTGGTGGGGCTCACTGAAGCTTTCTTT
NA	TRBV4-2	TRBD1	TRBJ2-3	CASSQEKTGPDTQYF	TGTGCCAGCAGCCAAGAGAAGACAGGGCCAGATACGCAGTATTTT
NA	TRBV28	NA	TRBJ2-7	CASRDGDYEQYF	TGTGCCAGCCGGGACGGAGACTACGAGCAGTACTTC
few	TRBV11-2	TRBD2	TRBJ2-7	CASRRGRAAILADSYEQYF	TGTGCCAGCAGGCGGGGGCGGGCAGCCATACTAGCGGACTCCTACGAGCAGTACTTC
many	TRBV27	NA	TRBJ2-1	CASGLSSYNEQFF	TGTGCCAGCGGCCTGAGCTCCTACAATGAGCAGTTCTTC